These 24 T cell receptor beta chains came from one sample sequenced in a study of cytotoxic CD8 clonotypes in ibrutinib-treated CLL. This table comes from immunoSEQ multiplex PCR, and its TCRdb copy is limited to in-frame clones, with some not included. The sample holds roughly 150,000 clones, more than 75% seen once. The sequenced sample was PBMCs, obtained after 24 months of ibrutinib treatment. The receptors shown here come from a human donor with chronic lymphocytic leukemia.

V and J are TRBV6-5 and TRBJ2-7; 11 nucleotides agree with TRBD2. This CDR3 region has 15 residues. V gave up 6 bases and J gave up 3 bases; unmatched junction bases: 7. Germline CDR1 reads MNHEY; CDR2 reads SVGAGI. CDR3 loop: CASRRGLAANYEQYF. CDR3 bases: TGTGCCAGCAGGAGGGGACTAGCGGCAAACTACGAGCAGTACTTC.

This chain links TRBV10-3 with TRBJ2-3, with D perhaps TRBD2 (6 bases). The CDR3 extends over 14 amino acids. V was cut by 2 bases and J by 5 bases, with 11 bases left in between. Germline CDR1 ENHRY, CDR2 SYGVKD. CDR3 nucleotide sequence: TGTGCCATCAGTGAGCCGGGGGTAGGAGATACGCAGTATTTT. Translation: CAISEPGVGDTQYF.

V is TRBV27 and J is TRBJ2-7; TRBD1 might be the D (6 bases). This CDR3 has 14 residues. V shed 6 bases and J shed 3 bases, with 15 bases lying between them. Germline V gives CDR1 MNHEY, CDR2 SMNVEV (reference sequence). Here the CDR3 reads CASRRRGEGYEQYF. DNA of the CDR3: TGTGCCAGCAGACGCAGGGGTGAGGGCTACGAGCAGTACTTC.

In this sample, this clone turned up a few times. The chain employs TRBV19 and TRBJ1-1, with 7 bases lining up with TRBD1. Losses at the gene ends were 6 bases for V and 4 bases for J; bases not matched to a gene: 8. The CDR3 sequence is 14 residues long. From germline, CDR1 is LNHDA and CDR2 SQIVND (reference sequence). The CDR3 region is CASRGRQGGTEAFF. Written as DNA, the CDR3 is TGTGCCAGTAGGGGCCGACAGGGAGGCACTGAAGCTTTCTTT.

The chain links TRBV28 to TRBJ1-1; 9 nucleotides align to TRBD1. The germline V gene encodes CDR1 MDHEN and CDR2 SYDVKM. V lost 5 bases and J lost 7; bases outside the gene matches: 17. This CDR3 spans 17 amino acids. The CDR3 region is CASSPGPTRDRGSEAFF. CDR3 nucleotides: TGTGCCAGCAGTCCCGGGCCCACACGAGACAGGGGGAGTGAAGCTTTCTTT. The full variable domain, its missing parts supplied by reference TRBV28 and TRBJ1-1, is DVKVTQSSRYLVKRTGEKVFLECVQDMDHENMFWYRQDPGLGLRLIYFSYDVKMKEKGDIPEGYSVSREKKERFSLILESASTNQTSMYLCASSPGPTRDRGSEAFFGQGTRLTVV.

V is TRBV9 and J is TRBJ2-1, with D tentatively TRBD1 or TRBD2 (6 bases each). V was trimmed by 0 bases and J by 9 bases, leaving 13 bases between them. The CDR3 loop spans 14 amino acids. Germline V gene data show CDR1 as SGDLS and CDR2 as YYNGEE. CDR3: CASSVAGALVEQFF. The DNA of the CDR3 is TGTGCCAGCAGCGTAGCGGGGGCCCTTGTTGAGCAGTTCTTC.

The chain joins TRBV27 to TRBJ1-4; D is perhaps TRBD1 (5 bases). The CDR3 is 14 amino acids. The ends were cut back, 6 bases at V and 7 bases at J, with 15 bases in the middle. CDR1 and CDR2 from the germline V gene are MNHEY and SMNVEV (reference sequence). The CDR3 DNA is TGTGCCAGCAGGCCGGGGGTTCGTGGTGAAAAACTGTTTTTT. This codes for CASRPGVRGEKLFF. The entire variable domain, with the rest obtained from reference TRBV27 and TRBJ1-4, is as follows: EAQVTQNPRYLITVTGKKLTVTCSQNMNHEYMSWYRQDPGLGLRQIYYSMNVEVTDKGDVPEGYKVSRKEKRNFPLILESPSPNQTSLYFCASRPGVRGEKLFFGSGTQLSVL.

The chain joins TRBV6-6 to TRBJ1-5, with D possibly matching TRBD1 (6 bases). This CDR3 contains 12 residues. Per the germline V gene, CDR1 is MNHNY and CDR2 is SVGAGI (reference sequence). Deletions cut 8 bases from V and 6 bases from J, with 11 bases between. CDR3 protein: CASYKGGQPQHF. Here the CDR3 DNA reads TGTGCCAGCTATAAGGGGGGTCAGCCCCAGCATTTT.

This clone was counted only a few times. CDR3 nucleotides: TGTGCCAGCAGCATAACCCCGAGCCCAGAGGCTTTCTTT. This encodes CASSITPSPEAFF. The chain carries TRBV7-9 and TRBJ1-1; D not resolved. This CDR3 is built from 13 residues. Germline loops: CDR1 SEHNR, CDR2 FQNEAQ (reference sequence). The V and J ends lost 5 bases and 11 bases respectively, with 18 bases between them.

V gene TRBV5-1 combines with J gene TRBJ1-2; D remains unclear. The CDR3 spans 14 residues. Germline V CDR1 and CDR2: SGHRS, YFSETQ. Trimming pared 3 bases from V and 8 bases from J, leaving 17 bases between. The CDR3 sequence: CASSSGRRSEGYTF. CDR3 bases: TGCGCCAGCAGCTCCGGACGTAGGTCTGAGGGCTACACCTTC.

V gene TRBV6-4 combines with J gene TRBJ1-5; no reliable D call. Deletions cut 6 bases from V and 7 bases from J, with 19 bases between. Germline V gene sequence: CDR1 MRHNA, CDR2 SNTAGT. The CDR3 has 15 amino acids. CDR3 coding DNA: TGTGCCAGCAGCCCATACCCGGATGGAGTACAGCCCCAGCATTTT. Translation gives CASSPYPDGVQPQHF.

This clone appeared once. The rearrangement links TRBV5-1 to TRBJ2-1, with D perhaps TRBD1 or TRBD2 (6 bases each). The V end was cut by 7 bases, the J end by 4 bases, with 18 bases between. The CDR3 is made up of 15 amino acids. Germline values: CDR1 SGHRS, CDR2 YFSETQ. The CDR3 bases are TGCGCCAGCCGGGGGCAGGGGATGTTTTACAATGAGCAGTTCTTC. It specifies CASRGQGMFYNEQFF. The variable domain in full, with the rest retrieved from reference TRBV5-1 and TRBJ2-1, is KAGVTQTPRYLIKTRGQQVTLSCSPISGHRSVSWYQQTPGQGLQFLFEYFSETQRNKGNFPGRFSGRQFSNSRSEMNVSTLELGDSALYLCASRGQGMFYNEQFFGPGTRLTVL.

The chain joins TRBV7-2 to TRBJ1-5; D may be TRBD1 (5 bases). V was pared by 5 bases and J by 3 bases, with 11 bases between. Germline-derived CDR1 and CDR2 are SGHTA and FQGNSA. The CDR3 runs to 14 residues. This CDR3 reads CASSLRGNNQPQHF. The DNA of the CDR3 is TGTGCCAGCAGCCTACGGGGGAACAATCAGCCCCAGCATTTT.

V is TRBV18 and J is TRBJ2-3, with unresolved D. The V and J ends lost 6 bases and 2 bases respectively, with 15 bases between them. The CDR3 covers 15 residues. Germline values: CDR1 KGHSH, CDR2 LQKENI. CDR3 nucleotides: TGTGCCAGCTCCCCCGGGCTACCAACCACAGATACGCAGTATTTT. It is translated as CASSPGLPTTDTQYF.

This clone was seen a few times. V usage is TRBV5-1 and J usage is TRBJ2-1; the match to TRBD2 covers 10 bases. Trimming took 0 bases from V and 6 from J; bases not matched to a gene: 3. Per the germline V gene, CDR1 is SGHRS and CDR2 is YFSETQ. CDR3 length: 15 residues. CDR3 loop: CASSLGSSGGNEQFF. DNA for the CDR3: TGCGCCAGCAGCTTGGGGTCTAGCGGGGGCAATGAGCAGTTCTTC.

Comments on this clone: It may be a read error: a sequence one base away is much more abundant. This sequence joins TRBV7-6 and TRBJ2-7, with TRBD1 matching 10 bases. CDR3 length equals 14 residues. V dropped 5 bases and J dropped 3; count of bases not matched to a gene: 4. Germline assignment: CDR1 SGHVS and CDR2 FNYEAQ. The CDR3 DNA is TGTGCCAGCAGCCCCCGGACAGGGGGCTACGAGCAGTACTTC. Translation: CASSPRTGGYEQYF. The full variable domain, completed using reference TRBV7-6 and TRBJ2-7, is GAGVSQSPRYKVTKRGQDVALRCDPISGHVSLYWYRQALGQGPEFLTYFNYEAQQDKSGLPNDRFSAERPEGSISTLTIQRTEQRDSAMYRCASSPRTGGYEQYFGPGTRLTVT.

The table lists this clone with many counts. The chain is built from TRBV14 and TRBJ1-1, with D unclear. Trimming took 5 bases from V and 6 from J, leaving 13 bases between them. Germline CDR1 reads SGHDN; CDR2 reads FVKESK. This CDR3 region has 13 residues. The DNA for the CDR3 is TGTGCCAGCAGCGACGCCTGGGAGGCTGAAGCTTTCTTT. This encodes CASSDAWEAEAFF. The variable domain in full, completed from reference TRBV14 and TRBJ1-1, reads EAGVTQFPSHSVIEKGQTVTLRCDPISGHDNLYWYRRVMGKEIKFLLHFVKESKQDESGMPNNRFLAERTGGTYSTLKVQPAELEDSGVYFCASSDAWEAEAFFGQGTRLTVV.

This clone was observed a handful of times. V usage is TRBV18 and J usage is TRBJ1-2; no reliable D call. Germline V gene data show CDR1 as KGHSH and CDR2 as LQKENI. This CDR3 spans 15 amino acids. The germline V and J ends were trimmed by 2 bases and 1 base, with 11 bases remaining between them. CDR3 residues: CASSPERRGNYGYTF. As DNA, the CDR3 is TGTGCCAGCTCACCAGAAAGGCGGGGTAACTATGGCTACACCTTC. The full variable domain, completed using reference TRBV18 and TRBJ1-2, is NAGVMQNPRHLVRRRGQEARLRCSPMKGHSHVYWYRQLPEEGLKFMVYLQKENIIDESGMPKERFSAEFPKEGPSILRIQQVVRGDSAAYFCASSPERRGNYGYTFGSGTRLTVV.

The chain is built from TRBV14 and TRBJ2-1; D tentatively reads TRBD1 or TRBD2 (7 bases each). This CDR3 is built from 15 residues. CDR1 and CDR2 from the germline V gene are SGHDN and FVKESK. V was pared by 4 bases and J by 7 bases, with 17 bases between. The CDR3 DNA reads TGTGCCAGCAGCCCAGGGGGGGGCAGGCATAATGAGCAGTTCTTC. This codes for CASSPGGGRHNEQFF.

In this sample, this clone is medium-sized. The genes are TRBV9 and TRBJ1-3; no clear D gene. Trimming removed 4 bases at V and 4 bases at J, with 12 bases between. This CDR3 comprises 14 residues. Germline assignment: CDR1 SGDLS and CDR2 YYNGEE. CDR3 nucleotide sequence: TGTGCCAGCAGCCAACTAACGGGGGGAAACACCATATATTTT. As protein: CASSQLTGGNTIYF.

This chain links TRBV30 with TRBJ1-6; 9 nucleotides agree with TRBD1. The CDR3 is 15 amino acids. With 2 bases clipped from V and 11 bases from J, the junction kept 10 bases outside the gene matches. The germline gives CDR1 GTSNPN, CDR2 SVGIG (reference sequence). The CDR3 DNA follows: TGTGCCTGGAGTATAACCCAGGACAGGGGTCCACCCCTCCACTTT. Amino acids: CAWSITQDRGPPLHF.

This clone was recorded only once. CDR3 in amino acids: CASSPMGAYEQYF. The CDR3 nucleotides are TGCGCCAGCAGCCCCATGGGTGCCTACGAGCAGTACTTC. The chain uses TRBV5-1 and TRBJ2-7; no reliable D call. Trimming took 4 bases from V and 2 from J, leaving 10 bases between them. In germline, CDR1 is SGHRS, CDR2 YFSETQ. This CDR3 contains 13 residues.

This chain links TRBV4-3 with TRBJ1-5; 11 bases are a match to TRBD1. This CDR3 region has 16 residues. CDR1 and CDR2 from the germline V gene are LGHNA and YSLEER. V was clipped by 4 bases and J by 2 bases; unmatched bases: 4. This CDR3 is CASSLRTGGGNQPQHF. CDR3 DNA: TGCGCCAGCAGCCTCCGGACAGGGGGCGGCAATCAGCCCCAGCATTTT.

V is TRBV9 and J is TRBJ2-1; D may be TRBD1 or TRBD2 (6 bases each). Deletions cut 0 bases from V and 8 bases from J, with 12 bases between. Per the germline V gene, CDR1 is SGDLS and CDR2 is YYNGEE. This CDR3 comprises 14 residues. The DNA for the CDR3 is TGTGCCAGCAGCGTAGAGGGGGGTTCGGATGAGCAGTTCTTC. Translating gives CASSVEGGSDEQFF.